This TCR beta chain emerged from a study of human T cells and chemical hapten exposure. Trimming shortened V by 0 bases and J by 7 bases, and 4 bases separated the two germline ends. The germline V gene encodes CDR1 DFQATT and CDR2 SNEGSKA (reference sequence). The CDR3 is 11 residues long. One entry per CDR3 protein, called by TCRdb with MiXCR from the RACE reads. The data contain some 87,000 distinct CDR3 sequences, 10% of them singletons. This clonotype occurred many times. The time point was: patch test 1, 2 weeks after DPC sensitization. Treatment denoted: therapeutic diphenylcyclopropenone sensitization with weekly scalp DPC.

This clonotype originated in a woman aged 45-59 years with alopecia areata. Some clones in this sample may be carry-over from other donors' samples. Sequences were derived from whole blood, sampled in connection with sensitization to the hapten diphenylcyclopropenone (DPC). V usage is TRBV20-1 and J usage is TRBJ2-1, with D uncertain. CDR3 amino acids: CSARDRNEQFF. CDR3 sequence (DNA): TGCAGTGCTAGAGATAGGAATGAGCAGTTCTTC.